Below are 25 T cell receptor beta chains sequenced from a single sample in a study of T cell changes during pregnancy in multiple sclerosis. Generated by immunoSEQ multiplex PCR, the TCRdb table keeps only in-frame clones and is missing some. The data contain around 68,000 clones, 90% to 95% of them seen just once; the ten biggest clones take up 0.43%. The starting material was CD4+ T cells from peripheral blood mononuclear cells, obtained before pregnancy. These receptors were taken from a female donor with multiple sclerosis, enrolled in a pregnancy study.

This sequence joins TRBV27 and TRBJ2-1; 8 bases agree with TRBD1. Germline assignment: CDR1 MNHEY and CDR2 SMNVEV (reference sequence). Trimming removed 8 bases from V and 2 bases from J; junction bases left unmatched: 2. The CDR3 has 13 amino acids. DNA for the CDR3: TGTGCCAGCGGACAGGGACCCTACAATGAGCAGTTCTTC. It specifies CASGQGPYNEQFF.

The V gene is TRBV28, the J gene TRBJ2-5; D is perhaps TRBD1 (5 bases). Germline CDR1 and CDR2: MDHEN and SYDVKM. The V end was cut by 6 bases, the J end by 3 bases, with 11 bases between. The CDR3 runs to 13 residues. The CDR3 here is CASRLTGEETQYF. The CDR3 DNA reads as TGTGCCAGCAGGCTCACAGGAGAAGAGACCCAGTACTTC.

The chain couples TRBV27 to TRBJ1-6; 8 nucleotides align to TRBD1. V dropped 5 bases and J dropped 9; count of bases not matched to a gene: 9. The germline V gene has CDR1 MNHEY and CDR2 SMNVEV (reference sequence). There are 15 residues in the CDR3. The chain's CDR3 is CASSPSDRVGSPLHF. The CDR3 DNA sequence: TGTGCCAGCAGTCCGTCGGACAGGGTGGGTTCACCCCTCCACTTT.

The chain joins TRBV30 to TRBJ2-1, with D hard to call. The germline V gene encodes CDR1 GTSNPN and CDR2 SVGIG (reference sequence). Between the trimmed V and J ends, which lost 2 bases and 9 bases, there was a span of 8 bases. This CDR3 is 11 amino acids long. The chain's CDR3 is CAWSSLSEQFF. The DNA of the CDR3 is TGTGCCTGGAGTTCTCTGAGTGAGCAGTTCTTC.

In this sample, this clone turned up once. The chain links TRBV19 to TRBJ2-1, with 13 bases matching TRBD2. The germline V gene encodes CDR1 LNHDA and CDR2 SQIVND (reference sequence). CDR3 length equals 18 residues. J lost 7 bases, V lost 4 bases, and 13 bases had no gene match. In DNA, the CDR3 is TGTGCCAGTAGTACCGGGACTAGCGGGATAGGGTACACGAATGAGCAGTTCTTC. Its translation: CASSTGTSGIGYTNEQFF.

The V and J genes are TRBV6-1 and TRBJ1-1; no reliable D call. The CDR3 has 14 amino acids. V was trimmed by 6 bases and J by 1 base, leaving 12 bases between them. CDR1 is MNHNS and CDR2 is SASEGT in the germline V gene. CDR3 protein: CASSWRAGNTEAFF. CDR3 DNA sequence: TGTGCCAGCAGCTGGAGGGCAGGGAACACTGAAGCTTTCTTT.

DNA for the CDR3: TGCAGCGTTGAAGAGGAAACAGGCGAGCAGTACTTC. Residues: CSVEEETGEQYF. The V gene is TRBV29-1, the J gene TRBJ2-7; weak D call: TRBD1 (5 bases). Trimming left V 0 bases short and J 6 bases short, with 9 bases between. The CDR3 covers 12 residues. Germline values: CDR1 SQVTM, CDR2 ANQGSEA.

Only a few counts were recorded for this clone. CDR3: CASSEAGRAEAFF. CDR3 sequence (DNA): TGTGCCAGCAGTGAGGCGGGTCGGGCTGAAGCTTTCTTT. The genes are TRBV6-1 and TRBJ1-1; D is unclear. This CDR3 has 13 residues. V dropped 3 bases and J dropped 6 bases, with 11 bases sitting between them. In germline, CDR1 is MNHNS, CDR2 SASEGT.

This chain joins TRBV5-1 and TRBJ2-3, with 13 nucleotides matching TRBD2. V lost 3 bases to trimming and J lost 7 bases; unmatched junction nucleotides: 8. CDR1 is SGHRS and CDR2 is YFSETQ in the germline V gene. The CDR3 totals 16 residues. CDR3: CASSSRTSGGAYTQYF. CDR3 in DNA: TGCGCCAGCAGCTCCAGAACTAGCGGGGGGGCCTATACGCAGTATTTT. Complete variable domain (other parts from reference TRBV5-1 and TRBJ2-3): KAGVTQTPRYLIKTRGQQVTLSCSPISGHRSVSWYQQTPGQGLQFLFEYFSETQRNKGNFPGRFSGRQFSNSRSEMNVSTLELGDSALYLCASSSRTSGGAYTQYFGPGTRLTVL.

This sequence joins TRBV28 and TRBJ1-5; no clear D. From germline, CDR1 is MDHEN and CDR2 SYDVKM. The CDR3 extends over 14 amino acids. With 5 bases removed from V and 4 bases from J, the gap between germline ends came to 12 bases. Here the CDR3 DNA reads TGTGCCAGCAGTCCACCCCTAGCAAATCAGCCCCAGCATTTT. It encodes CASSPPLANQPQHF.

CDR3 sequence: CASSEARTVHEQYF. CDR3 nucleotide sequence: TGTGCCAGCAGTGAAGCTAGGACAGTACACGAGCAGTACTTC. This sequence joins TRBV2 and TRBJ2-7, with TRBD1 as a possible D gene (6 bases). The CDR3 is made up of 14 amino acids. In germline, CDR1 is SNHLY, CDR2 FYNNEI. Between the trimmed V and J ends, which lost 0 bases and 5 bases, there was a span of 11 bases.

V is TRBV4-3 and J is TRBJ1-5; 8 nucleotides line up with TRBD1. The CDR3 sequence is 15 residues long. Looked up from germline, CDR1 is LGHNA and CDR2 is YSLEER. V dropped 2 bases and J dropped 2; count of bases not matched to a gene: 2. Here the CDR3 reads CASSQQTGGNQPQHF. CDR3 coding DNA: TGCGCCAGCAGCCAACAGACAGGGGGCAATCAGCCCCAGCATTTT.

V gene TRBV30 combines with J gene TRBJ2-1; no reliable D call. The V gene's germline CDR1 is GTSNPN and CDR2 SVGIG (reference sequence). V lost 2 bases and J 2 bases, leaving 13 bases between the germline ends. The CDR3 is made up of 15 amino acids. CDR3 in amino acids: CAWSFGSRPYNEQFF. In nucleotides, the CDR3 is TGTGCCTGGAGTTTTGGTAGCAGACCCTACAATGAGCAGTTCTTC.

This rearrangement joins TRBV6-6 to TRBJ2-1; 10 bases align to TRBD1. V gave up 7 bases and J gave up 10 bases; unmatched junction bases: 13. The CDR3 contains 15 residues. From germline, CDR1 is MNHNY and CDR2 SVGAGI (reference sequence). The CDR3 here is CASTLRGTGVREQFF. The CDR3 coding sequence is TGTGCCAGCACTCTCCGTGGGACAGGGGTCAGGGAGCAGTTCTTC.

The V gene is TRBV5-1, the J gene TRBJ1-6; no firm D call. The CDR3 sequence is 15 residues long. V was shortened by 7 bases and J by 6 bases, with 17 bases between the two germline ends. Germline assignment: CDR1 SGHRS and CDR2 YFSETQ. DNA of the CDR3: TGCGCCAGCGGGCTTAGGCCGTTGGGTAATTCACCCCTCCACTTT. Residues: CASGLRPLGNSPLHF. The entire variable domain, with the rest obtained from reference TRBV5-1 and TRBJ1-6, is as follows: KAGVTQTPRYLIKTRGQQVTLSCSPISGHRSVSWYQQTPGQGLQFLFEYFSETQRNKGNFPGRFSGRQFSNSRSEMNVSTLELGDSALYLCASGLRPLGNSPLHFGNGTRLTVT.

This clone appeared a single time. The chain joins TRBV7-2 to TRBJ2-5; TRBD2 aligns across 14 bases. Looked up from germline, CDR1 is SGHTA and CDR2 is FQGNSA. With 5 bases clipped from V and 5 bases from J, the junction kept 4 bases outside the gene matches. CDR3 length equals 15 residues. The CDR3 coding sequence is TGTGCCAGCAGCCAGACTAGCGGGAGGGGGGAGACCCAGTACTTC. This sequence encodes CASSQTSGRGETQYF. Full variable domain (outside the CDR3, taken from reference TRBV7-2 and TRBJ2-5): GAGVSQSPSNKVTEKGKDVELRCDPISGHTALYWYRQSLGQGLEFLIYFQGNSAPDKSGLPSDRFSAERTGGSVSTLTIQRTQQEDSAVYLCASSQTSGRGETQYFGPGTRLLVL.

This rearrangement joins TRBV5-1 to TRBJ2-7, with a tentative D call TRBD1 (5 bases). V lost 1 base and J lost 1, with 12 bases in between. The germline CDR1 and CDR2 sequences are SGHRS and YFSETQ. This CDR3 comprises 15 residues. CDR3 DNA: TGCGCCAGCAGCTTGTTAACAGGACAATCCTACGAGCAGTACTTC. It specifies CASSLLTGQSYEQYF.

The V call is TRBV30, the J call TRBJ1-2; D might be TRBD1 (5 bases). V gave up 1 base and J gave up 2 bases, with 8 bases separating them. Germline lookup yields CDR1 GTSNPN and CDR2 SVGIG (reference sequence). CDR3 length: 13 residues. The CDR3 is CAWSAGGNYGYTF. CDR3 coding DNA: TGTGCCTGGAGTGCGGGGGGGAACTATGGCTACACCTTC.

The chain is built from TRBV7-2 and TRBJ2-3; the match to TRBD2 covers 10 bases. V dropped 3 bases and J dropped 1; count of bases not matched to a gene: 10. In germline, CDR1 is SGHTA, CDR2 FQGNSA. This CDR3 is 18 amino acids long. The CDR3 DNA reads TGTGCCAGCAGCTTTAGGCTAGCGGGAGTGTCGGGCACAGATACGCAGTATTTT. As protein: CASSFRLAGVSGTDTQYF.

The chain employs TRBV5-1 and TRBJ2-2; 9 nucleotides match TRBD2. From germline, CDR1 is SGHRS and CDR2 YFSETQ. Trimming at V came to 3 bases and at J to 1 base, leaving 4 bases not matched to a gene. The CDR3 is 16 residues long. The CDR3 DNA follows: TGCGCCAGCAGCTCCGGACTAGCGCTGAACACCGGGGAGCTGTTTTTT. As protein: CASSSGLALNTGELFF.

CDR3 sequence: CATNSGTSGIPNTGELFF. The CDR3 DNA is TGTGCCACCAATTCCGGGACTAGCGGGATCCCGAACACCGGGGAGCTGTTTTTT. This chain joins TRBV28 and TRBJ2-2; the match to TRBD2 covers 13 bases. The CDR3 sequence is 18 residues long. V was clipped by 10 bases and J by 0 bases; unmatched bases: 11. Per the germline V gene, CDR1 is MDHEN and CDR2 is SYDVKM.

The V call is TRBV4-3, the J call TRBJ2-7, with D maybe TRBD2 (5 bases). The V end was cut by 3 bases, the J end by 5 bases, with 17 bases between. CDR3 size: 15 residues. Per the germline V gene, CDR1 is LGHNA and CDR2 is YSLEER. The CDR3 loop reads CASSHTGRGIDEQYF. The DNA for the CDR3 is TGCGCCAGCAGCCATACCGGCCGGGGAATTGACGAGCAGTACTTC.

This clone was seen a single time. The CDR3, as DNA: TGTGCCAGCAGTTTATCGGACAGCTACGAGCAGTACTTC. Translated, it gives CASSLSDSYEQYF. The J gene is TRBJ2-7, the V gene TRBV28; perhaps TRBD1 as D (6 bases). CDR1 is MDHEN, CDR2 SYDVKM, per germline. Trimming stripped 1 base from V and 3 bases from J, with 7 bases between. This CDR3 spans 13 amino acids.

The genes are TRBV28 and TRBJ2-7; a weak D match, TRBD1 (6 bases). Trimming cost V 9 bases and J 0 bases, with 12 bases left between them. Germline values: CDR1 MDHEN, CDR2 SYDVKM. CDR3 length: 13 residues. The CDR3 protein is CASRLDSSYEQYF. The CDR3 coding sequence is TGTGCCAGTCGGTTGGACAGCTCCTACGAGCAGTACTTC.

The genes are TRBV11-2 and TRBJ2-3; 7 nucleotides match TRBD2. CDR3 length equals 16 residues. Germline V gene data show CDR1 as SGHAT and CDR2 as FQNNGV. Trimming at V came to 0 bases and at J to 1 base, leaving 4 bases not matched to a gene. As DNA, the CDR3 is TGTGCCAGCAGCTTAGATAGCGGACTAGGCACAGATACGCAGTATTTT. Translated: CASSLDSGLGTDTQYF.